This entry lists 4 T cell receptor beta chains sequenced from one sample in a study of PD-L1 blockade in urothelial cancer. Assay used: immunoSEQ multiplex PCR; TCRdb lists only in-frame clones, some missing. This repertoire shows 40,000 to 45,000 clones, approximately 90% found once; its top ten account for less than 15%. The sample was PBMCs, taken around atezolizumab (anti-PD-L1) treatment. The receptors come from a woman aged 55 to 70 with urothelial cancer.

This clone has just one count. The chain is built from TRBV10-2 and TRBJ2-7, with 10 bases lining up with TRBD2. Germline CDR1 and CDR2: WSHSY and SAAADI. The CDR3 consists of 17 residues. J lost 2 bases, V lost 7 bases, and 14 bases had no gene match. The CDR3 is CASTSRSGLANPYEQYF. The CDR3 coding sequence is TGCGCCAGCACCTCGAGGTCGGGACTAGCGAATCCCTACGAGCAGTACTTC.

The genes are TRBV11-2 and TRBJ2-1; TRBD1 is a possible D gene (6 bases). Germline V CDR1 and CDR2: SGHAT, FQNNGV. Trimming removed 2 bases from V and 9 bases from J, with 11 bases in between. This CDR3 region has 13 residues. The CDR3 nucleotides are TGTGCCAGCAGCTTACCACAGGGTATTGAGCAGTTCTTC. It encodes CASSLPQGIEQFF.

The gene calls are TRBV9 and TRBJ2-3, with TRBD2 identical over 12 bases. The CDR3 extends over 18 amino acids. Germline CDR1 SGDLS, CDR2 YYNGEE. With 4 bases clipped from V and 2 bases from J, the junction kept 11 bases outside the gene matches. The CDR3 DNA is TGTGCCAGCAGCACGGGGGGAACTAGCGGGGGGCCCACAGATACGCAGTATTTT. Translation gives CASSTGGTSGGPTDTQYF.

The V gene is TRBV27, the J gene TRBJ2-1; 9 bases are a match to TRBD1. Germline V CDR1 and CDR2: MNHEY, SMNVEV (reference sequence). CDR3 length: 16 residues. The trim removed 5 bases at V and 5 bases at J, leaving 10 bases unmatched. The CDR3 loop reads CASSQNTGGRNNEQFF. The DNA for the CDR3 is TGTGCCAGCAGTCAAAATACAGGGGGCCGAAACAATGAGCAGTTCTTC.